Here is one T cell receptor beta chain with its context. In its sample, this clone was seen once. This clone's antigen is unknown. No much larger clone exists at a distance of one base, and base qualities are not known. Genomic DNA was isolated from the sorted cells so that the TCRbeta CDR3 region could be sequenced. The immunoSEQ Assay was used to sequence the TCRbeta CDR3 regions. TCRdb's version of the immuneACCESS table is confined to in-frame rearrangements and falls short of the full clone set. An unresolved V gene accounts for under half of the shortfall where checked; the remainder is of unknown origin. The sample table shows 60,000 to 65,000 clones, and approximately 79% are seen once. Around 2.1% of the sample is in the top ten clones. The sample is drawn from a study of OX40 agonist ivuxolimab in advanced cancers. Background on the whole study: Ivuxolimab was a fully human IgG2 agonistic monoclonal antibody targeting the costimulatory receptor OX40 (CD134). The dose-escalation cohort was about 87% male with a mean age of about 60 years, ranging from roughly 20 to 80. Of the approximately 50 dose-escalation patients, hepatocellular carcinoma was present in approximately 20, melanoma in roughly 15, renal cell carcinoma in 9 and head and neck cancer in 9. Intravenous ivuxolimab was administered to patients every 2 weeks at six dose levels: 0.01, 0.1, 0.3, 1.5, 3 and 10 mg/kg. Three dose-escalation patients achieved partial responses, one with hepatocellular carcinoma and two with cutaneous melanoma. The paper covers the monotherapy dose-escalation part of the phase I ivuxolimab trial, which included N ≈ 50 patients. Prior anti-PD-1, anti-PD-L1 or anti-CTLA-4 therapy was permitted, and 30% to 50% of dose-escalation patients had received checkpoint inhibitors. The point of sequencing TCRbeta in the periphery was to test whether ivuxolimab changed TCR sequence diversity and drove clonal T-cell expansion.

General study outcomes and caveats: Low levels of normalized T-cell clonal expansion were also seen in some patients who did not respond. After ivuxolimab, expanded clones were on average more numerous among CD8+ T cells than among CD4+ T cells. The antigen specificity of the peripheral T cells that underwent clonal expansion was not determined. At doses from 0.1 to 3.0 mg/kg, clonal expansion was seen in both CD4+ and CD8+ blood T cells between baseline and week 6. In the 0.1-3.0 mg/kg groups, partial responders were among the patients with the lowest normalized peripheral clonal expansion, particularly in CD8+ T cells.

Patients with autoimmune disease history or receiving systemic immunosuppression were excluded from the trial. Peripheral blood for TCR sequencing was collected from all dose cohorts at baseline, on cycle 4 day 1, and on cycle 7 day 1. Samples came from an open-label, multicenter, first-in-human phase I dose-escalation trial of ivuxolimab. Adults with locally advanced or metastatic melanoma, renal cell, hepatocellular, or head and neck squamous cell carcinoma were enrolled in the trial. Before TCR sequencing, CD4+ T cells and CD8+ T cells from peripheral blood were sorted into separate populations. The CDR3 starts with the cysteine, ends with the phenylalanine, and has 14 residues. Of all the DNA, just the CDR3 is kept, 42 bases in frame from base 1. Unmatched junction bases come to 6, with V trimmed by 4 bases and J by 6 bases. CDR1 and CDR2 are read off the germline V gene as SGDLS and YYNGEE.

The origin of this receptor is an adult with an advanced solid tumor such as melanoma, head and neck, liver or kidney cancer. Recombination connected TRBV9 to TRBJ1-5, and 8 junctional nucleotides match TRBD1. Sequencing was performed on CD4+ or CD8+ T cells sorted from blood, taken in a trial of the OX40 agonist ivuxolimab. The CDR3 protein sequence reads: CASSPNQGAQPQHF. The bases read TGTGCCAGCAGCCCGAATCAGGGGGCTCAGCCCCAGCATTTT.